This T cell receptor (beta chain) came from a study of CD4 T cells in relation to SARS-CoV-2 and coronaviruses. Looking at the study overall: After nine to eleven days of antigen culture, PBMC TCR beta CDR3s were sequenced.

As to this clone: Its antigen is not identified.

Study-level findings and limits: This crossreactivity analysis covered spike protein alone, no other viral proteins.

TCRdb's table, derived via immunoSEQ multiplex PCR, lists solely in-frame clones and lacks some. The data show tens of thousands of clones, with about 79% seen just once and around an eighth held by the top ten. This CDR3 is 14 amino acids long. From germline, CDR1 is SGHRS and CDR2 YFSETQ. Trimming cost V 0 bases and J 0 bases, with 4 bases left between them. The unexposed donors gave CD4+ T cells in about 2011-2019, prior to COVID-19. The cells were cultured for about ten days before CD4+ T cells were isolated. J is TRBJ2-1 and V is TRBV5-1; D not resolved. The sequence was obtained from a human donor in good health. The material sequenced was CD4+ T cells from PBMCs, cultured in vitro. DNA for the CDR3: TGCGCCAGCAGCTTGGCCAGCTCCTACAATGAGCAGTTCTTC. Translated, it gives CASSLASSYNEQFF.